The 9 T cell receptor beta chains in this list originate from one sample, sequenced in a study of response to subunit inactivated influenza vaccine. Each CDR3 protein gets one entry after TCRdb re-called the RT-PCR reads with MiXCR. The profile shows roughly 620,000 distinct CDR3 sequences, 11% of them singletons. This sample also appeared in a second study, on T cells expressing NK-cell markers. This second study notes: UMIs were included in TCR beta cDNA generated by 5'RACE template switching.

The sequencing here drew on PBMCs from blood, taken on the day of vaccination. The receptor source for this set is a man between 45 and 60 years old who received an inactivated influenza vaccine.

This clonotype occurred many times. The V and J genes are TRBV5-1 and TRBJ1-6; no reliable D call. The CDR3 covers 13 residues. The germline CDR1 and CDR2 sequences are SGHRS and YFSETQ. V lost 4 bases and J lost 10, with 12 bases in between. CDR3 DNA: TGCGCCAGCAGCCCAAGCGAGGGCTCACCCCTCCACTTT. Protein sequence: CASSPSEGSPLHF.

This clonotype was seen more than once but under ten times. The CDR3 region has the DNA TGCAGTGCTAGAGATCCCAGGAGGGAAGCTTTCTTT. It translates to CSARDPRREAFF. The V gene is TRBV20-1, the J gene TRBJ1-1, with no clear D. The V end was cut by 0 bases, the J end by 8 bases, with 10 bases between. Germline V gene sequence: CDR1 DFQATT, CDR2 SNEGSKA (reference sequence). The CDR3 spans 12 residues.

This clonotype was seen only a few times. The genes are TRBV6-2 or TRBV6-3 and TRBJ1-6; D remains unclear. CDR3 length equals 13 residues. The germline gives CDR1 MNHEY, CDR2 SVGEGT. With 5 bases removed from V and 7 bases from J, the gap between germline ends came to 9 bases. This chain's CDR3 is CASSPQENSPLHF. Written as DNA, the CDR3 is TGTGCCAGCAGTCCCCAGGAAAATTCACCCCTCCACTTT.

A word on this clonotype: The junction does not match germline at one end; this may be a read error. This chain connects TRBV29-1 to TRBJ2-5, with 10 bases that match TRBD2. This CDR3 spans 14 amino acids. The germline V gene has CDR1 SQVTM and CDR2 ANQGSEA. CDR3 loop: CSVGASGGQGTQYF. For the CDR3, the DNA is TGCAGCGTTGGTGCTAGCGGGGGCCAAGGGACCCAGTACTTC.

This clonotype was recorded at least ten times. The chain carries TRBV5-1 and TRBJ2-6; D gene uncertain. Trimming removed 2 bases at V and 0 bases at J, with 6 bases between. The CDR3 has 15 residues. Germline V CDR1 and CDR2: SGHRS, YFSETQ. The CDR3: CASSLMVSGANVLTF. CDR3 coding DNA: TGCGCCAGCAGCTTAATGGTCTCTGGGGCCAACGTCCTGACTTTC.

This rearrangement joins TRBV7-2 to TRBJ2-1; D unclear. Germline lookup yields CDR1 SGHTA and CDR2 FQGNSA. V shed 0 bases and J shed 8 bases, with 5 bases lying between them. CDR3 length: 12 amino acids. CDR3: CASSLAYHEQFF. The DNA of the CDR3 is TGTGCCAGCAGCTTAGCATACCATGAGCAGTTCTTC.

This clonotype was observed a handful of times. V usage is TRBV20-1 and J usage is TRBJ1-5; D is possibly TRBD1 (6 bases). The CDR3 is 14 residues long. Germline-derived CDR1 and CDR2 are DFQATT and SNEGSKA (reference sequence). Trimming pared 3 bases from V and 7 bases from J, leaving 16 bases between. The CDR3, as DNA: TGCAGTGCTAGTAACAGGGCCCAGAGGCAGCCCCAGCATTTT. The encoded protein is CSASNRAQRQPQHF.

This clonotype was picked up a small number of times. J is TRBJ2-7 and V is TRBV27; D may be TRBD1 (6 bases). This CDR3 region has 13 residues. Germline V gene lookup returns CDR1 MNHEY and CDR2 SMNVEV (reference sequence). The germline V and J ends were trimmed by 3 bases and 7 bases, with 13 bases remaining between them. CDR3 protein: CASSFDSRGEQYF. The CDR3 DNA reads TGTGCCAGCAGTTTCGACTCAAGGGGGGAGCAGTACTTC.

This clonotype appeared a few times. The chain is built from TRBV24-1 and TRBJ1-2; 9 positions match TRBD1. J gave up 2 bases and V 4 bases, and 4 bases lay outside the gene matches. Germline V CDR1 and CDR2: KGHDR, SFDVKD. This CDR3 comprises 15 residues. CDR3 coding DNA: TGTGCCACCAGTGAACGGACAGGGGCAAACTATGGCTACACCTTC. It codes for CATSERTGANYGYTF.